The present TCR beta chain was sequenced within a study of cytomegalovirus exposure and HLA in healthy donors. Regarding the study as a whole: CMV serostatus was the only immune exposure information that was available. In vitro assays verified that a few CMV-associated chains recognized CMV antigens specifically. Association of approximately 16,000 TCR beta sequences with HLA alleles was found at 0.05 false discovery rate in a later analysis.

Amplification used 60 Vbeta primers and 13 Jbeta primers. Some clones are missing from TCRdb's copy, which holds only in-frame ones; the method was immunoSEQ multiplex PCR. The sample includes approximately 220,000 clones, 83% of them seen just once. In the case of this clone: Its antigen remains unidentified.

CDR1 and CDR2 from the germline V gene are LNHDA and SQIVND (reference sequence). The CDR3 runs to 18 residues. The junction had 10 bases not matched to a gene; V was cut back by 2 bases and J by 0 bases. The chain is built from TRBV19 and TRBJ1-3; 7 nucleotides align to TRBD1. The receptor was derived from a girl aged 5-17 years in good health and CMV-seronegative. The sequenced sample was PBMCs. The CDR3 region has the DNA TGTGCCAGTAGTATAACGGCGGGACAGTTGATCTCTGGAAACACCATATATTTT. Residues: CASSITAGQLISGNTIYF.